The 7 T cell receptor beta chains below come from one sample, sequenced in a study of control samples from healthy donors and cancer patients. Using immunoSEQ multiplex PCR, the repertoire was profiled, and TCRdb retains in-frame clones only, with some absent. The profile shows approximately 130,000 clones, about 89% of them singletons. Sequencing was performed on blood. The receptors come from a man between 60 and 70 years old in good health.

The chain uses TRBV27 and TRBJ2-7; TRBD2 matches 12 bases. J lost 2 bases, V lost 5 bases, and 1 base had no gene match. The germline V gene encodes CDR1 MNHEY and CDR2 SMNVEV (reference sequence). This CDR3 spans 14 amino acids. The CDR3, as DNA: TGTGCCAGCAGTACTAGCGGGGGGCCCTACGAGCAGTACTTC. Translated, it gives CASSTSGGPYEQYF.

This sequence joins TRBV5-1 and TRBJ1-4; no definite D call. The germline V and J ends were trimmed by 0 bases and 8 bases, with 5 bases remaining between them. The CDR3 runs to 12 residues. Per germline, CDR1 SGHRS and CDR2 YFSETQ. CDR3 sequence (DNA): TGCGCCAGCAGCTTGGACTCCGAAAAACTGTTTTTT. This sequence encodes CASSLDSEKLFF.

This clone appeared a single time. The CDR3, as DNA: TGTGCCAGCCAACCAACAGGGTTAGTTGACAATCAGCCCCAGCATTTT. Amino acids: CASQPTGLVDNQPQHF. The V and J genes are TRBV19 and TRBJ1-5, with D tentatively TRBD1 (6 bases). Germline CDR1 is LNHDA and CDR2 is SQIVND (reference sequence). Trimming removed 9 bases from V and 3 bases from J, with 21 bases in between. The CDR3 sequence is 16 residues long.

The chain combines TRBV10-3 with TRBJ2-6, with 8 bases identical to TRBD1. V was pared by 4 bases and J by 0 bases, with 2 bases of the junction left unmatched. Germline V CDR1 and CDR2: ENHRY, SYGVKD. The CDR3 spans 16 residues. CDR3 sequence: CAISAQGASGANVLTF. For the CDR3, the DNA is TGTGCCATCAGTGCCCAGGGGGCCTCTGGGGCCAACGTCCTGACTTTC.

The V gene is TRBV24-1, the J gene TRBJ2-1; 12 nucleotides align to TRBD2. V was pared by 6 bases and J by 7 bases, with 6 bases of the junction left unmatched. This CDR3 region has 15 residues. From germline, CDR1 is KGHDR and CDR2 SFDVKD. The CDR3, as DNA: TGTGCCACCAGTCCTAGCGGGGGGGTACAAAATGAGCAGTTCTTC. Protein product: CATSPSGGVQNEQFF.

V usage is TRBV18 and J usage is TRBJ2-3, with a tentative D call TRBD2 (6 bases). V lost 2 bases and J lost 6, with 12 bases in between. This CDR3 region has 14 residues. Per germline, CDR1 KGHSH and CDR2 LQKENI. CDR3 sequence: CASSPSSGADTQYF. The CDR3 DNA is TGTGCCAGCTCACCAAGTAGCGGCGCGGATACGCAGTATTTT.

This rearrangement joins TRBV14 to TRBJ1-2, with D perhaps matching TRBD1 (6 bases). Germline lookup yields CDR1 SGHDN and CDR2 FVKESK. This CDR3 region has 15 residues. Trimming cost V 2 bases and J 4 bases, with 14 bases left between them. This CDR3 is CASSQSGQLFYGYTF. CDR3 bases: TGTGCCAGCAGCCAAAGCGGACAGCTGTTCTATGGCTACACCTTC.